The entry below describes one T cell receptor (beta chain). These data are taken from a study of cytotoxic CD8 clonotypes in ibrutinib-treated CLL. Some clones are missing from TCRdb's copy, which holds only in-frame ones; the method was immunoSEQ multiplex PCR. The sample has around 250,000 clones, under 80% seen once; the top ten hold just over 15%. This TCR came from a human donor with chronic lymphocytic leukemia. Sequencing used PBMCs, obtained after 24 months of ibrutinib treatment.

The CDR3 nucleotides read TGTGCCAGCAGTCCCCCGGGAGACGCTCAAGGAAATGAAAAACTGTTTTTT. Residues: CASSPPGDAQGNEKLFF. V gene TRBV28 combines with J gene TRBJ1-4; D not certain. Per germline, CDR1 MDHEN and CDR2 SYDVKM. Trimming left V 5 bases short and J 5 bases short, with 21 bases between. This CDR3 has 17 residues. Variable domain in full (rest from reference TRBV28 and TRBJ1-4): DVKVTQSSRYLVKRTGEKVFLECVQDMDHENMFWYRQDPGLGLRLIYFSYDVKMKEKGDIPEGYSVSREKKERFSLILESASTNQTSMYLCASSPPGDAQGNEKLFFGSGTQLSVL.